These 8 T cell receptor beta chains originate from one sample sequenced in a study of cytomegalovirus exposure and HLA in healthy donors. Primers: 60 Vbeta forward and 13 Jbeta reverse. Clones were sequenced by immunoSEQ multiplex PCR, and TCRdb holds only the in-frame ones, with some missing. Counted here are 110,000 or so clones, less than 80% occurring once; the ten biggest clones make up 7.7%. Material for sequencing was PBMCs. Source of these receptors: a woman aged 45 to 65 in good health and CMV-seropositive.

V is TRBV5-6 and J is TRBJ2-3; tentative D call: TRBD1 (6 bases). Per germline, CDR1 SGHDT and CDR2 YYEEEE. V was pared by 4 bases and J by 0 bases, with 9 bases between. The CDR3 sequence is 14 residues long. This chain's CDR3 is CASSPDSSTDTQYF. CDR3 bases: TGTGCCAGCAGCCCGGACAGTAGCACAGATACGCAGTATTTT.

The chain combines TRBV27 with TRBJ1-6; a weak D match, TRBD1 (5 bases). The V end was cut by 7 bases, the J end by 0 bases, with 16 bases between. This CDR3 is built from 17 residues. CDR1 and CDR2 from the germline V gene are MNHEY and SMNVEV (reference sequence). As DNA, the CDR3 is TGTGCCAGCACCGGGGGAGGGCGTATCTCCTATAATTCACCCCTCCACTTT. Translation: CASTGGGRISYNSPLHF.

The V call is TRBV6-1, the J call TRBJ2-1, with D perhaps matching TRBD2 (6 bases). Germline V gene lookup returns CDR1 MNHNS and CDR2 SASEGT. This CDR3 spans 14 amino acids. V was trimmed by 5 bases and J by 7 bases, leaving 15 bases between them. The CDR3 nucleotides read TGTGCCAGCAGTTTGGGGACTGACTTTAATGAGCAGTTCTTC. It encodes CASSLGTDFNEQFF.

This clone came up a few times. V usage is TRBV2 and J usage is TRBJ2-3, with 9 bases identical to TRBD2. This CDR3 is built from 15 residues. V was pared by 7 bases and J by 0 bases, with 5 bases of the junction left unmatched. Per germline, CDR1 SNHLY and CDR2 FYNNEI. CDR3 sequence (DNA): TGTGCCAGCAAGGGGACTAGCAGAAGCACAGATACGCAGTATTTT. Translation: CASKGTSRSTDTQYF. Filled out from reference TRBV2 and TRBJ2-3, the complete variable domain reads EPEVTQTPSHQVTQMGQEVILRCVPISNHLYFYWYRQILGQKVEFLVSFYNNEISEKSEIFDDQFSVERPDGSNFTLKIRSTKLEDSAMYFCASKGTSRSTDTQYFGPGTRLTVL.

This chain uses TRBV18 with TRBJ2-5, with D perhaps matching TRBD2 (5 bases). Germline V lookup: CDR1 KGHSH, CDR2 LQKENI. Trimming took off 5 bases at V and 4 bases at J, with 14 bases between the two ends. This CDR3 spans 14 amino acids. The CDR3 is CASSSLALAETQYF. The CDR3 DNA follows: TGTGCCAGCTCATCTCTAGCCCTAGCAGAGACCCAGTACTTC.

This clone came up once. The chain recombines TRBV29-1 with TRBJ2-7, with a tentative D call TRBD2 (6 bases). V was clipped by 6 bases and J by 5 bases, with 8 bases between them. Germline assignment: CDR1 SQVTM and CDR2 ANQGSEA. The CDR3 totals 10 residues. CDR3 region: CSVGGDEQYF. For the CDR3, the DNA is TGCAGCGTGGGGGGAGACGAGCAGTACTTC.

This clone was observed a single time. The chain uses TRBV27 and TRBJ2-7; TRBD2 aligns across 15 bases. The CDR3 runs to 14 residues. J gave up 6 bases and V 8 bases, and 5 bases lay outside the gene matches. Germline values: CDR1 MNHEY, CDR2 SMNVEV (reference sequence). CDR3 DNA: TGTGCCAGCGGACTAGCGGGAGGGCCAGGCGAGCAGTACTTC. This gives the protein CASGLAGGPGEQYF.

This clone was counted a single time. The chain is built from TRBV21-1 and TRBJ2-7; the D segment call TRBD1 is taken from the table without a DNA check. TRBV21-1 is classified as a pseudogene. This CDR3 is built from 16 residues. The CDR3 region has the DNA TGTGCCAGCAGCAAAGGGGGGCCCCGACAGGGGGGCGAGCAGTACTTC. Encoded protein: CASSKGGPRQGGEQYF.